The text below deals with one T cell receptor (beta chain). Losses at the gene ends were 1 base for V and 7 bases for J; bases not matched to a gene: 6. The CDR3 has 15 residues. The germline V gene has CDR1 SEHNR and CDR2 FQNEAQ (reference sequence). Authors' methods: The authors estimated nucleated cell counts from reference gene primer amplification. Data came from immunoSEQ multiplex PCR; TCRdb stores just in-frame clones and leaves some out. That table gives V, J and clone size, and the DNA gave D and trimming. The sample carries roughly 68,000 clones, about nine tenths recorded once. These data originate in a study of blood T cell repertoires in COVID-19. In the study overall: Acute and convalescent COVID-19 samples came from the United States, Italy and Spain. T cells, B-cell-depleted T cells, or PBMCs provided the cDNA or gDNA that served as material.

Sequencing input: peripheral blood. The TCR was taken from a woman aged 70-85 years with acute or convalescent COVID-19. This chain joins TRBV7-9 and TRBJ1-4; 7 bases agree with TRBD1. CDR3 bases: TGTGCCAGCAGCTTAGGAGGGGGCGCGAGTGAAAAACTGTTTTTT. This translates into CASSLGGGASEKLFF.